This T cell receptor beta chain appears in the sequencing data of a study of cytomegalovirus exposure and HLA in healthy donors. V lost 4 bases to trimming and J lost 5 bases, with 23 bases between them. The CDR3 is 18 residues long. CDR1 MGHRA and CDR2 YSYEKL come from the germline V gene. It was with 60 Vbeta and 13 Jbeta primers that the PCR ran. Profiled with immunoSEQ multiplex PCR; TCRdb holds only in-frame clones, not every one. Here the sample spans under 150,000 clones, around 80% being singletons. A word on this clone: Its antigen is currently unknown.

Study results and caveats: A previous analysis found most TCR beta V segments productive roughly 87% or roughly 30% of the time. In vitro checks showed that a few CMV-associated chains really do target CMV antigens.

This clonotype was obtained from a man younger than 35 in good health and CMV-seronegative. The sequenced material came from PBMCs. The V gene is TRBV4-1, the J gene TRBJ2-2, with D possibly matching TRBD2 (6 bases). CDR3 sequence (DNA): TGCGCCAGCAGCCCGAGCCTAGCGATAGGTACTGTGACCGGGGAGCTGTTTTTT. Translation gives CASSPSLAIGTVTGELFF.